A selection of T cell receptor beta chains follows, all from one sample in a study of T-cell memory formation after mild COVID-19. TCRdb re-called the 5' RACE reads with MiXCR, one entry per CDR3 protein. The table shows some 86,000 distinct CDR3 sequences, with 20% to 30% occurring only once. The sequenced material came from PBMCs or a T cell subset sorted from them (not recorded which). Receptors were obtained from a man between 18 and 35 years old who had mild COVID-19 (a few samples of this study predate the infection). Cell type and time point are not known. The CDR3 runs from the conserved cysteine through the conserved F or W. The D gene is left open where the match is weak. Size is omitted from some rows. Given values are once, few, many or a class for expanded clones.

j_call clone_size v_call d_call cdr3_aa cdr3_nt
TRBJ2-3 once TRBV7-9 - CASSLRDITDTQYF TGTGCCAGCAGCTTAAGGGACATCACAGATACGCAGTATTTT
TRBJ2-2 few TRBV4-2 - CASSQDPGTQITGELFF TGTGCCAGCAGCCAAGACCCCGGGACTCAAATCACCGGGGAGCTGTTTTTT
TRBJ2-7 - TRBV20-1 - CSARAEASKYEQYF TGCAGTGCTAGAGCTGAAGCTAGCAAGTACGAGCAGTACTTC
TRBJ1-2 once TRBV27 - CASSSSLSGNNYGYTF TGTGCCAGCAGTTCCTCACTTTCAGGGAATAACTATGGCTACACCTTC
TRBJ1-1 - TRBV4-1 TRBD1 CASSPIGQENEAFF TGCGCCAGCAGCCCGATAGGACAGGAAAATGAAGCTTTCTTT
TRBJ1-2 - TRBV7-9 TRBD1 CASRDIGTAYGYTF TGTGCCAGCAGAGACATCGGGACAGCCTATGGCTACACCTTC
TRBJ1-1 once TRBV19 - CASSPEGGALEAFF TGTGCCAGTAGTCCCGAGGGTGGGGCACTCGAAGCTTTCTTT
TRBJ2-1 - TRBV15 - CATSRGQVSYNEQFF TGTGCCACCAGCAGAGGACAGGTCTCCTACAATGAGCAGTTCTTC
TRBJ2-1 - TRBV7-9 TRBD2 CAGGIFAGAYNEQFF TGTGCCGGGGGGATCTTCGCGGGGGCCTACAATGAGCAGTTCTTC
TRBJ2-7 few TRBV7-2 - CASSFGLGSGEQYF TGTGCCAGCAGCTTCGGACTGGGCTCAGGCGAGCAGTACTTC
TRBJ1-5 few TRBV27 - CASTLSGAGNQPQHF TGTGCCAGCACCCTTTCTGGTGCCGGCAATCAGCCCCAGCATTTT
TRBJ1-1 - TRBV3-1 - CASSPKIKGLNTEAFF TGTGCCAGCAGCCCGAAGATCAAGGGGTTGAACACTGAAGCTTTCTTT
TRBJ2-7 - TRBV2 - CASSPGTEAYEQYF TGTGCCAGCAGCCCCGGGACGGAAGCCTACGAGCAGTACTTC
TRBJ1-3 - TRBV6-5 - CASSPNRDPGNTIYF TGTGCCAGCAGCCCCAACAGGGACCCTGGAAACACCATATATTTT
TRBJ1-6 - TRBV7-9 - CASSPKRTYNSPLHF TGTGCCAGCAGCCCCAAGCGGACCTATAATTCACCCCTCCACTTT
TRBJ2-7 - TRBV10-3 TRBD2 CAISGHERGPSYEQYF TGTGCCATCAGTGGTCACGAGCGGGGGCCCTCCTACGAGCAGTACTTC
TRBJ2-2 - TRBV2 TRBD2 CASSEWDYRRRGELFF TGTGCCAGCAGTGAGTGGGACTACCGTCGGCGGGGGGAGCTGTTTTTT
TRBJ2-3 many TRBV29-1 - CSVEDARLMATDTQYF TGCAGCGTTGAAGATGCCAGGCTGATGGCCACAGATACGCAGTATTTT
TRBJ1-2 once TRBV20-1 - CSARTRQVSNYGYTF TGCAGTGCTAGGACTCGACAGGTCTCTAACTATGGCTACACCTTC
TRBJ2-7 - TRBV6-2/TRBV6-3 - CASSVGTPSYEQYF TGTGCCAGCAGTGTCGGGACTCCGTCCTACGAGCAGTACTTC
TRBJ2-1 few TRBV19 - CASSPADQSYNEQFF TGTGCCAGTAGCCCAGCGGACCAGTCCTACAATGAGCAGTTCTTC
TRBJ2-1 few TRBV28 TRBD2 CASSPMGGDDISYNEQFF TGTGCCAGCAGTCCGATGGGGGGGGACGACATCTCCTACAATGAGCAGTTCTTC
TRBJ1-1 once TRBV3-1 - CASSQQGNTEAFF TGTGCCAGCAGCCAACAAGGGAATACTGAAGCTTTCTTT
TRBJ1-1 once TRBV6-6 - CASRFPSSGHMNTEAFF TGTGCCAGCAGATTCCCCTCCTCGGGACATATGAACACTGAAGCTTTCTTT
TRBJ2-2 few TRBV27 TRBD2 CASSLFGGANTGELFF TGTGCCAGCAGTTTGTTTGGGGGGGCGAACACCGGGGAGCTGTTTTTT
TRBJ2-3 few TRBV15 - CATSREGDTQYF TGTGCCACCAGCAGAGAAGGAGATACGCAGTATTTT
TRBJ2-3 few TRBV6-5 TRBD1 CASSRQGIRTDTQYF TGTGCCAGCAGCCGACAGGGGATACGCACAGATACGCAGTATTTT
TRBJ2-7 - TRBV29-1 - CSVESQGTYYEQYF TGCAGCGTTGAATCGCAGGGGACCTACTACGAGCAGTACTTC
TRBJ2-7 few TRBV27 - CASRTTGLLGEQYF TGTGCCAGCAGGACTACGGGTCTCCTGGGAGAGCAGTACTTC
TRBJ2-1 many TRBV7-6 TRBD2 CASSLLSGGGYNEQFF TGTGCCAGCAGCTTACTTAGCGGGGGGGGCTACAATGAGCAGTTCTTC
TRBJ2-1 few TRBV29-1 TRBD2 CSVASGGFNNEQFF TGCAGCGTCGCTAGCGGGGGCTTTAACAATGAGCAGTTCTTC
TRBJ2-3 - TRBV7-3 TRBD2 CASSLTGGGAGDTQYF TGTGCCAGCAGCTTAACAGGCGGGGGGGCTGGAGATACGCAGTATTTT
TRBJ1-2 - TRBV6-5 - CASSPIEGDYGYTF TGTGCCAGCAGCCCTATCGAGGGGGACTATGGCTACACCTTC
TRBJ1-5 - TRBV20-1 - CSARIGHLSNQPQHF TGCAGTGCTCGAATTGGACACCTTAGCAATCAGCCCCAGCATTTT
TRBJ2-3 many TRBV9 - CASSPTGAITDTQYF TGTGCCAGCAGCCCCACCGGGGCGATCACAGATACGCAGTATTTT
TRBJ2-1 few TRBV7-8 TRBD1 CASSPRTGGFREQFF TGTGCCAGCAGCCCCAGGACAGGGGGCTTTAGGGAGCAGTTCTTC
TRBJ2-2 few TRBV7-3 - CASSLDPEANTGELFF TGTGCCAGCAGCTTAGACCCAGAGGCGAACACCGGGGAGCTGTTTTTT
TRBJ2-1 - TRBV5-1 - CASSLWSSYNEQFF TGCGCCAGCAGCTTGTGGAGCTCCTACAATGAGCAGTTCTTC
TRBJ1-2 - TRBV7-6 - CATAQGGGYTF TGTGCCACCGCACAGGGTGGGGGCTACACCTTC
TRBJ1-5 few TRBV12-3/TRBV12-4 - CASSRGSNQPQHF TGTGCCAGCAGTCGTGGTAGCAATCAGCCCCAGCATTTT
TRBJ2-1 few TRBV9 TRBD2 CASSVGTTGQFF TGTGCCAGCAGCGTCGGGACTACGGGGCAGTTCTTC
TRBJ1-5 - TRBV15 TRBD1 CATSRVGQGNNQPQHF TGTGCCACCAGCAGAGTAGGACAGGGAAACAATCAGCCCCAGCATTTT
TRBJ2-2 - TRBV12-3/TRBV12-4 - CASKGVLANTGELFF TGTGCCAGCAAAGGCGTCCTCGCGAACACCGGGGAGCTGTTTTTT
TRBJ2-1 - TRBV7-2 TRBD2 CASSLAPGTSGRAGYNEQFF TGTGCCAGCAGCCTGGCCCCCGGGACTAGCGGGCGGGCGGGATACAATGAGCAGTTCTTC
TRBJ1-2 - TRBV29-1 - CSVEGGDHYGYTF TGCAGCGTTGAAGGGGGGGACCACTATGGCTACACCTTC
TRBJ2-2 - TRBV29-1 - CSVGGVTANTGELFF TGCAGCGTTGGGGGTGTAACAGCGAACACCGGGGAGCTGTTTTTT
TRBJ2-7 many TRBV7-8 - CASSLRSAYEQYF TGTGCCAGCAGCTTAAGGAGCGCCTACGAGCAGTACTTC
TRBJ1-2 - TRBV20-1 TRBD1 CSARPPGQGAYGYTF TGCAGTGCTAGACCCCCGGGACAGGGTGCCTATGGCTACACCTTC
TRBJ2-7 few TRBV4-1 - CASSQEVLDSYEQYF TGCGCCAGCAGCCAAGAGGTATTGGACTCCTACGAGCAGTACTTC